The rows below give T cell receptor beta chains drawn from one sample of a study of blood T cell repertoires in COVID-19. Generated by immunoSEQ multiplex PCR, the TCRdb table keeps only in-frame clones and is missing some. The table records 60,000 or so clones, approximately 84% of them present only once. The sample taken for sequencing was peripheral blood. Source of these receptors: a man between 60 and 75 years old with acute or convalescent COVID-19. CDR3s include the opening cysteine and the closing phenylalanine or tryptophan.

TRBV5-1	TRBJ2-3	12	CASSSGINTQYF
TRBV29-1	TRBJ2-3	12	CSVEETGVTQYF
TRBV27	TRBJ1-4	15	CASSRRSWPDEKLFF
TRBV4-2	TRBJ2-1	17	CASSQVSSGGTYNEQFF
TRBV7-9	TRBJ2-7	14	CASSLDWSLGEQYF
TRBV11-1	TRBJ2-7	11	CASSSLGEQYF
TRBV5-4	TRBJ1-3	14	CASSFDSSGNTIYF
TRBV5-6	TRBJ1-2	16	CASSLSYRGSTYGYTF
TRBV5-8	TRBJ1-1	16	CASSLMGRGYNTEAFF
TRBV10-3	TRBJ1-1	12	CAAGQTNTEAFF
TRBV12-3/TRBV12-4	TRBJ2-5	13	CASSFGGGETQYF
TRBV7-2	TRBJ2-1	14	CASSRDRSYNEQFF
TRBV5-6	TRBJ2-3	14	CASSLAGGTDTQYF
TRBV7-9	TRBJ2-1	13	CASSSGQGNEQFF
TRBV7-3	TRBJ2-2	16	CASSLQSGGNTGELFF
TRBV5-1	TRBJ1-1	14	CASSLAQSNTEAFF
TRBV7-9	TRBJ2-7	14	CASSPGTGMQEQYF
TRBV4-1	TRBJ2-7	14	CASSQAGRGSEQYF
TRBV5-1	TRBJ2-7	16	CASSRTTGVDTYEQYF
TRBV11-3	TRBJ2-4	16	CASSLDTSGGDAIQYF
TRBV5-1	TRBJ2-5	12	CASSLQGETQYF
TRBV6-5	TRBJ1-4	14	CASSTGWPPEKLFF
TRBV30	TRBJ2-2	14	CASKTTANTGELFF
TRBV7-9	TRBJ2-3	16	CASTRWTSGGADTQYF
TRBV4-1	TRBJ1-6	16	CASSVQGSSYNSPLHF
TRBV5-4	TRBJ1-2	15	CASSLDLRGSDGYTF
TRBV6-6	TRBJ1-2	14	CAIKLQGLLDGYTF
TRBV7-3	TRBJ2-2	13	CASSSRGSGELFF
TRBV7-2	TRBJ1-1	13	CASSLSRHQPAFF
TRBV29-1	TRBJ2-1	13	CSARQGYYNEQFF
TRBV9	TRBJ1-2	15	CASSVGGQESYGYTF
TRBV10-2	TRBJ1-1	20	CASRASAGTGGRGIYTEAFF
TRBV24-1	TRBJ1-1	16	CATSDSRWTGETEAFF
TRBV19	TRBJ2-1	18	CASSIGRERTGYYNEQFF
TRBV18	TRBJ2-3	15	CASSPTGGSGDTQYF
TRBV19	TRBJ2-7	13	CASSTKQGYEQYF
TRBV18	TRBJ1-6	17	CASSPPIAGPGSSPLHF
TRBV7-6	TRBJ1-1	12	CASSSRQTEAFF
TRBV19	TRBJ2-7	18	CASSPRQGFGFNSYEQYF
TRBV9	TRBJ2-1	15	CASSVEGGAYNEQFF
TRBV18	TRBJ1-2	16	CASSREGHWGPYGYTF
TRBV4-1	TRBJ1-3	16	CASSQESQGPGITIYF
TRBV7-3	TRBJ2-2	16	CASSLNGGTNTGELFF
TRBV9	TRBJ2-3	17	CASSAHLGGGGTDTQYF
TRBV6-5	TRBJ1-1	14	CASRKQGAHTEAFF
TRBV19	TRBJ2-1	15	CASSIQTTSYNEQFF
TRBV18	TRBJ2-5	15	CASSSGTLGGETQYF
TRBV24-1	TRBJ2-1	19	CATSDLPYSAAGSYNEQFF
TRBV25-1	TRBJ2-5	15	CASSTNRQLQETQYF
TRBV30	TRBJ2-7	13	CAWRGDRSYEQYF
TRBV5-1	TRBJ1-6	16	CASSLGAGMGNSPLHF
TRBV11-2	TRBJ2-1	18	CASSLRSAGGSSYNEQFF
TRBV6-5	TRBJ1-5	13	CASGEGINQPQHF
TRBV11-2	TRBJ2-7	12	CASTAGGYEQYF